The clone carrying this T cell receptor beta chain was seen only once. Antigen: not known. Its ends do not fully match the called genes, so a read error is possible. The sample belongs to a study of high-grade serous ovarian cancer treatment subgroups. Whole-study findings and limits: TCR clonal relatedness correlated positively with neoantigen level. Different patients shared almost no repertoire; same-patient tumors shared 0.11 to 0.79.

Tumor samples were taken before definitive surgery or chemotherapy. CDR3 length equals 14 residues. CDR1 SGHDT and CDR2 YYEEEE come from the germline V gene. Repertoires were generated with immunoSEQ multiplex PCR, while TCRdb's copy carries only in-frame clones and drops some. Altogether 5,500 to 7,500 clones are present, over 70% being singletons, with the ten largest covering 10%. This TCR was recovered from a human donor with high-grade serous ovarian cancer. Sequenced: tumor tissue. The chain is built from TRBV5-6 and TRBJ2-5; perhaps TRBD2 as D (6 bases). The CDR3 region has the DNA TGTGCCAGCAGCTTGGTCGGGAGTATAGAGGCCCAGTACTTC. This translates into CASSLVGSIEAQYF.